The next 20 T cell receptor beta chains were all read from a single sample in a study of T cell changes during pregnancy in multiple sclerosis. Assay used: immunoSEQ multiplex PCR; TCRdb lists only in-frame clones, some missing. The table lists about 38,000 clones, approximately 94% of them singletons. Material: CD4+ T cells from peripheral blood mononuclear cells, obtained in the second trimester of pregnancy. The receptors were gathered from a female donor with multiple sclerosis, enrolled in a pregnancy study.

The CDR3 spells CASSLEGGSNQPQHF. CDR3 DNA: TGCGCCAGCAGCTTGGAGGGGGGGAGCAATCAGCCCCAGCATTTT. V gene TRBV5-1 combines with J gene TRBJ1-5; TRBD1 might be the D (6 bases). Germline V CDR1 and CDR2: SGHRS, YFSETQ. V dropped 0 bases and J dropped 1 base, with 8 bases sitting between them. CDR3 length: 15 residues.

The V call is TRBV5-1, the J call TRBJ1-3; unclear D gene. V was cut by 3 bases and J by 2 bases, with 15 bases left in between. The CDR3 loop spans 16 amino acids. Germline CDR1 reads SGHRS; CDR2 reads YFSETQ. The CDR3 reads CASSSGVQGTGNTIYF. DNA for the CDR3: TGCGCCAGCAGCTCTGGAGTCCAAGGCACTGGAAACACCATATATTTT. Complete variable domain (other parts from reference TRBV5-1 and TRBJ1-3): KAGVTQTPRYLIKTRGQQVTLSCSPISGHRSVSWYQQTPGQGLQFLFEYFSETQRNKGNFPGRFSGRQFSNSRSEMNVSTLELGDSALYLCASSSGVQGTGNTIYFGEGSWLTVV.

This clone has a single count. This chain joins TRBV29-1 and TRBJ1-2; 9 bases agree with TRBD1. Trimming at V came to 6 bases and at J to 6 bases, leaving 8 bases not matched to a gene. This CDR3 region has 13 residues. The germline V gene has CDR1 SQVTM and CDR2 ANQGSEA. The CDR3 is CSVEPGQGNGYTF. The DNA for the CDR3 is TGCAGCGTGGAACCCGGACAGGGGAATGGCTACACCTTC.

This chain joins TRBV25-1 and TRBJ1-1; the match to TRBD1 covers 7 bases. The CDR3 has 14 residues. The germline V gene has CDR1 MGHDK and CDR2 SYGVNS. With 8 bases clipped from V and 4 bases from J, the junction kept 10 bases outside the gene matches. CDR3 loop: CASGSHGQATEAFF. The CDR3 nucleotides are TGTGCCAGCGGGTCGCACGGACAGGCCACTGAAGCTTTCTTT.

V gene TRBV19 combines with J gene TRBJ1-1; 8 bases line up with TRBD1. V trimming: 5 bases; J trimming: 8 bases; junction bases outside the gene matches: 7. Germline V lookup: CDR1 LNHDA, CDR2 SQIVND (reference sequence). The CDR3 has 13 amino acids. The CDR3, as DNA: TGTGCCAGTAGTCCCTGGACAGGGCCCGAAGCTTTCTTT. Translation: CASSPWTGPEAFF.

This clone was recorded only once. This chain links TRBV28 with TRBJ2-1; the match to TRBD1 covers 8 bases. CDR1 and CDR2 from the germline V gene are MDHEN and SYDVKM. With 3 bases clipped from V and 7 bases from J, the junction kept 8 bases outside the gene matches. The CDR3 has 15 amino acids. CDR3 sequence reads: CASSLPGGLENEQFF. In DNA, the CDR3 is TGTGCCAGCAGTTTGCCAGGGGGCTTAGAAAATGAGCAGTTCTTC.

The chain couples TRBV5-8 to TRBJ2-2, with D maybe TRBD2 (6 bases). Per germline, CDR1 SGHTS and CDR2 YDEGEE. Trimming stripped 4 bases from V and 0 bases from J, with 16 bases between. The CDR3 runs 17 residues. The CDR3 DNA follows: TGTGCCAGCAGCCCAATGGAGGGATCGCCGAACACCGGGGAGCTGTTTTTT. Its protein product is CASSPMEGSPNTGELFF.

The chain carries TRBV10-2 and TRBJ1-5, with D perhaps matching TRBD1 (5 bases). Germline CDR1 reads WSHSY; CDR2 reads SAAADI. The CDR3 consists of 17 residues. Trimming cost V 2 bases and J 2 bases, with 16 bases left between them. As DNA, the CDR3 is TGCGCCAGCAGTGAGGGCCCTCAGGGAACCGGCAATCAGCCCCAGCATTTT. Its translation: CASSEGPQGTGNQPQHF.

The V gene is TRBV5-4, the J gene TRBJ2-2; 11 bases agree with TRBD2. J was trimmed by 3 bases and V by 0 bases; bases with no gene match: 4. Germline-derived CDR1 and CDR2 are SGHNT and YYREEE (reference sequence). This CDR3 has 17 amino acids. The CDR3 sequence: CASSLVLAGAHTGELFF. In DNA, the CDR3 is TGTGCCAGCAGCTTGGTACTAGCGGGAGCCCACACCGGGGAGCTGTTTTTT.

CDR3: CASSLWQGMGGYTF. The CDR3 DNA reads as TGTGCCAGCAGCTTATGGCAGGGGATGGGCGGCTACACCTTC. The rearrangement uses TRBV7-9 and TRBJ1-2; the D gene is possibly TRBD1 (6 bases). Germline V lookup: CDR1 SEHNR, CDR2 FQNEAQ (reference sequence). The CDR3 loop spans 14 amino acids. Trimming pared 2 bases from V and 8 bases from J, leaving 15 bases between.

V usage is TRBV19 and J usage is TRBJ1-4; TRBD1 matches at 7 bases. The V gene end was trimmed by 1 base and the J gene end by 4 bases; junction bases not matched to a gene: 6. This CDR3 spans 16 amino acids. The germline gives CDR1 LNHDA, CDR2 SQIVND (reference sequence). CDR3 residues: CASSIAMDRINEKLFF. As DNA, the CDR3 is TGTGCCAGTAGTATAGCCATGGACAGGATTAATGAAAAACTGTTTTTT.

The chain employs TRBV19 and TRBJ1-3; D remains ambiguous. This CDR3 contains 12 residues. Germline values: CDR1 LNHDA, CDR2 SQIVND (reference sequence). V lost 6 bases and J lost 8, with 11 bases in between. CDR3 DNA sequence: TGTGCCAGTAGCCTAACTAGGGACACCATATATTTT. Protein: CASSLTRDTIYF.

This chain links TRBV6-1 with TRBJ1-2; 7 bases fit TRBD1. The junction had 8 bases not matched to a gene; V was cut back by 8 bases and J by 8 bases. The germline V gene has CDR1 MNHNS and CDR2 SASEGT. The CDR3 extends over 12 amino acids. In DNA form, the CDR3 reads TGTGCCAGCGACGACAGGGTGGGGGGCTACACCTTC. This codes for CASDDRVGGYTF.

The chain combines TRBV7-7 with TRBJ2-2; 7 nucleotides line up with TRBD2. Unmatched junction bases numbered 8, after V lost 4 bases and J lost 6 bases. This CDR3 contains 15 residues. Looked up from germline, CDR1 is SSHAT and CDR2 is FNYEAQ (reference sequence). CDR3 bases: TGTGCCAGCAGCTCGCAAGGGGACTACCCCGGGGAGCTGTTTTTT. Protein: CASSSQGDYPGELFF.

CDR3 sequence reads: CASSSRDEQFF. The DNA for the CDR3 is TGTGCCAGCTCATCAAGAGATGAGCAGTTCTTC. The chain links TRBV18 to TRBJ2-1, with D uncertain. CDR1 and CDR2 (germline): KGHSH, LQKENI. This CDR3 comprises 11 residues. V lost 5 bases to trimming and J lost 8 bases, with 7 bases between them.

The chain combines TRBV23-1 with TRBJ2-5; D is uncertain. TRBV23-1 is recorded as an ORF, its role being uncertain. This CDR3 region has 14 residues. The V end was cut by 4 bases, the J end by 7 bases, with 16 bases between. CDR3 protein: CASSRPPPFGTQYF. CDR3 in DNA: TGCGCCAGCAGTCGTCCCCCTCCGTTCGGGACCCAGTACTTC.

The chain is built from TRBV20-1 and TRBJ2-3, with D possibly being TRBD2 (7 bases). This CDR3 contains 11 residues. V lost 6 bases and J 8 bases, leaving 12 bases between the germline ends. Germline V gene data show CDR1 as DFQATT and CDR2 as SNEGSKA (reference sequence). The CDR3 coding sequence is TGCAGTGCGCGAGGGGGGGGTACGCAGTATTTT. This sequence encodes CSARGGGTQYF.

This clone appeared once. The CDR3 DNA reads as TGTGCCTGGAGCCCCCTTGGCACAACTAATGAAAAACTGTTTTTT. The encoded protein is CAWSPLGTTNEKLFF. The V gene is TRBV30, the J gene TRBJ1-4, with no clear D. The CDR3 length is 15 residues. V gave up 3 bases and J gave up 0 bases, with 11 bases separating them. The germline V gene has CDR1 GTSNPN and CDR2 SVGIG (reference sequence).

V usage is TRBV6-1 and J usage is TRBJ2-7; maybe TRBD2 (6 bases). The CDR3 is 15 residues long. Per germline, CDR1 MNHNS and CDR2 SASEGT. V was trimmed by 2 bases and J by 2 bases, leaving 13 bases between them. CDR3 loop: CASSETAGTTYEQYF. DNA of the CDR3: TGTGCCAGCAGTGAAACGGCGGGGACCACCTACGAGCAGTACTTC.

The rearrangement links TRBV28 to TRBJ1-2, with 12 bases fitting TRBD1. From germline, CDR1 is MDHEN and CDR2 SYDVKM. This CDR3 region has 16 residues. Trimming took 1 base from V and 8 from J; bases not matched to a gene: 8. Here the CDR3 reads CASSLLGGTGGRGYTF. CDR3 bases: TGTGCCAGCAGTTTATTGGGCGGGACAGGGGGCCGGGGCTACACCTTC.